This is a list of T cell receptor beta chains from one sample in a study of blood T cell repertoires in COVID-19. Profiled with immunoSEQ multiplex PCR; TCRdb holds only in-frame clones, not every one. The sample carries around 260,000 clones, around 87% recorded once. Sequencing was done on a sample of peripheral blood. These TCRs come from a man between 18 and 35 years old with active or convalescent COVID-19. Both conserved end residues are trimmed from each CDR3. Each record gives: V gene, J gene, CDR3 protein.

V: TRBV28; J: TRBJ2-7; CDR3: ASSPPGQGHEQY
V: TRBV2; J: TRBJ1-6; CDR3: ASWTDRNYNSPLH
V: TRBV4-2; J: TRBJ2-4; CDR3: ASSQDSIQY
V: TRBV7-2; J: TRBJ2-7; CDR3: ASNREGTEQY
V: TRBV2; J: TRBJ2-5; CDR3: ASSVGLAGGLETQY
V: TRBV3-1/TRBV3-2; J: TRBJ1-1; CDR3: ASSQNGRYTEAF
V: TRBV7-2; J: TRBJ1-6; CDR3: ASSLIGQSSYNSPLH
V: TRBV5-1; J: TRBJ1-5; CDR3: ASSPGRGDQPQH
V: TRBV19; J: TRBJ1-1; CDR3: ASSIVTDTEAF
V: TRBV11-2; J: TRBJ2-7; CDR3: ASSPIDRQRGSSYEQY
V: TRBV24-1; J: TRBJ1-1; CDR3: ATRKTGVPEAF
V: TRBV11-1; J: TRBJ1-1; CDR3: ASSPHRDTEAF
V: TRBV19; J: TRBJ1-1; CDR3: ASRTTDRDTEAF
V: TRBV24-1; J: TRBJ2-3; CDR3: ATSKTSGGVDTQY
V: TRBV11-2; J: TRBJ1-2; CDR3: ASSPGGSVGYT
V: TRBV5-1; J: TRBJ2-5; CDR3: ASSFGTGGRETQY
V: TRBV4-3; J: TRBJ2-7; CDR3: ASSQGVSGSFYEQY
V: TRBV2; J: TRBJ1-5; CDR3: ASSAGGGRTNQPQH
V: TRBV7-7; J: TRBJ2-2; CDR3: ASSSGMLGDTGELF
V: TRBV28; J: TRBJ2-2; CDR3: ATQPDTGELF
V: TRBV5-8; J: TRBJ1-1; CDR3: ATSKQEGTEAF
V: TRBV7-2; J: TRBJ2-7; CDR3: ASSLEGTGRLEQY
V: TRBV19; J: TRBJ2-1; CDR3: ASSIQRGAYNEQF
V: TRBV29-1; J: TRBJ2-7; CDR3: SVDGQGAYEQY
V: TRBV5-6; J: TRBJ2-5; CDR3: ASSLAGRVETQY
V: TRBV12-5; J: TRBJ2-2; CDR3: ASGLELGGTGELF
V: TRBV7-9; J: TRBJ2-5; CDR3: ASSLVAAGGETQY
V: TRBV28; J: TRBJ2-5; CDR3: ASRSGGGAAETQY
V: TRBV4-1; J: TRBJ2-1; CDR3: ASSQAVRLNNEQF
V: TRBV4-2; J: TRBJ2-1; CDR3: ASSQGTGYGEQF
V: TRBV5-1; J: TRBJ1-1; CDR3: ASSFSRSEAF
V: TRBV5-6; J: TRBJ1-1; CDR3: ASSYPGGEAF
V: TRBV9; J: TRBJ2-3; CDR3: ASSVLAGSTDTQY
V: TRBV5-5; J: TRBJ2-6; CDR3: ASSFREANVLT
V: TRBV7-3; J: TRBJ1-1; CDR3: ASSFLCGSTEAF
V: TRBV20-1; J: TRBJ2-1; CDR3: SASRSGVYNEQF
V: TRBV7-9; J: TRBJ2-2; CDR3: ASSSSGVLF
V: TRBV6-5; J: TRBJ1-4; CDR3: ASRTLGIRNEKLF
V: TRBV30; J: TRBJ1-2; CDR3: AWGGTGAFYGYT
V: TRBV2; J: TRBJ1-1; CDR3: ASSVPGQTNTEAF
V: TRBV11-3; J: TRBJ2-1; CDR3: ASSLAGTSYNEQF
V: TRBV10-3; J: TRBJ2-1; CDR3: AIRSLAGVSNEQF
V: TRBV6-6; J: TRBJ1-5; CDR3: ASSYLGTVNQPQH
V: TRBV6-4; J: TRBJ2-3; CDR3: ASSPSGGATDTQY
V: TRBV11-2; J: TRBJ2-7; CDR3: ASSRGGLDPYEQY
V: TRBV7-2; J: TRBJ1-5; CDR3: ASSSLGGANQPQH
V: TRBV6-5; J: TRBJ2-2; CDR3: ASSLGGGYRGELF
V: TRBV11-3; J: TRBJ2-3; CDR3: ASSLAGSTDTQY
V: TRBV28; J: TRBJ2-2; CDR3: ASSSGSTGELF
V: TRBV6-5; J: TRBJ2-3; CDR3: ASIPTGLTDTQY
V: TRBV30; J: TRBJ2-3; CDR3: AWNAGVSTDAQY
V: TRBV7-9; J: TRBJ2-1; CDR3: ASSYGQGEYNEQF
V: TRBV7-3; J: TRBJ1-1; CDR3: ASSAMSLGDTEAF
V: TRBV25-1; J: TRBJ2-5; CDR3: ASNEGGLETQY
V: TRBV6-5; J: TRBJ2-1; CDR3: ASSYSRPDLDEQF
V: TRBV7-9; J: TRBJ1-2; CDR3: ASSPQGNGYT
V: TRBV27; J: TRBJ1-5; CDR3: ASSTGGSQPQH